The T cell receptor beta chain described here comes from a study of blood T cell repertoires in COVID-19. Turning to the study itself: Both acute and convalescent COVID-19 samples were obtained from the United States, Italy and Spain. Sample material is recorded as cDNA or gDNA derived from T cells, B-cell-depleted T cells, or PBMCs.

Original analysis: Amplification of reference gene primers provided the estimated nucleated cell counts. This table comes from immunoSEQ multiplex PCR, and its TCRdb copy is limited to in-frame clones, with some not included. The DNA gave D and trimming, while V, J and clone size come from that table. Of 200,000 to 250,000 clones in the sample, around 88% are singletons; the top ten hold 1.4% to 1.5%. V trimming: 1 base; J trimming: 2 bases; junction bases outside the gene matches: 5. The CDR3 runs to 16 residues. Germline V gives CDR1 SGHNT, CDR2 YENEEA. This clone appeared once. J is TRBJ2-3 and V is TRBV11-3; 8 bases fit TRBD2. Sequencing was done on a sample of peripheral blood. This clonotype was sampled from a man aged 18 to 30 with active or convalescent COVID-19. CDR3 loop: CASSLVSGSSTDTQYF. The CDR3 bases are TGTGCCAGCAGCTTAGTAAGCGGGAGTTCCACAGATACGCAGTATTTT.